This paragraph covers one T cell receptor beta chain sequence. Its antigen remains unknown. The data stem from a study of naive and memory T cell subsets. The junction had 3 bases not matched to a gene; V was cut back by 2 bases and J by 3 bases. CDR3 length: 14 amino acids. CDR1 and CDR2 from the germline V gene are MNHEY and SMNVEV (reference sequence). Overall study results and limits: A few larger clonotypes appeared in naive repertoires, especially CD8, possibly memory cells re-expressing CD45RA.

Two oligonucleotides, mixed equimolar, formed the beta constant-region primer covering TRBC1 and TRBC2. Four rounds of PCR amplified the ligated cDNA using nested alpha and beta constant-region primers plus SP2. MiXCR was run by TCRdb on the UMI-ligation and nested PCR reads, yielding one entry per CDR3 protein. The data contain about 140,000 distinct CDR3 sequences, around 21% of them singletons. The sample consisted of naive CD8+ T cells from blood. The chain has TRBV27 and TRBJ2-7; 8 nucleotides agree with TRBD2. This receptor was identified in a human donor in good health. CDR3 in DNA: TGTGCCAGCAGTTTAGCGGGGGGTTACTACGAGCAGTACTTC. It codes for CASSLAGGYYEQYF.